The sequence of this T cell receptor beta chain was determined in a study of shared clonotypes between healthy human individuals. General study results and limits: Memory subsets generally showed smaller estimated richness than naive subsets did.

The naive CD8 population came from CD45RO-negative cells selected for CCR7, without terminally differentiated effector memory CD45RA+ cells. Worth noting for this clone: What it binds is unknown.

Profiling relied on immunoSEQ multiplex PCR, and the TCRdb table lists in-frame clones only, not all of them. The top ten clones hold 0.11% of a sample with some 600,000 clones, 90% to 97% of them seen once. The germline V gene has CDR1 SGDLS and CDR2 YYNGEE. Trimming removed 5 bases from V and 1 base from J, with 10 bases in between. This CDR3 has 14 amino acids. Material for sequencing was naive CD8+ T cells sorted from blood. J is TRBJ2-1 and V is TRBV9; a weak D match, TRBD2 (6 bases). The clonotype comes from a woman in her thirties in good health. CDR3 nucleotide sequence: TGTGCCAGCAGGGCGACTAGGTCCTACAATGAGCAGTTCTTC. This gives the protein CASRATRSYNEQFF.